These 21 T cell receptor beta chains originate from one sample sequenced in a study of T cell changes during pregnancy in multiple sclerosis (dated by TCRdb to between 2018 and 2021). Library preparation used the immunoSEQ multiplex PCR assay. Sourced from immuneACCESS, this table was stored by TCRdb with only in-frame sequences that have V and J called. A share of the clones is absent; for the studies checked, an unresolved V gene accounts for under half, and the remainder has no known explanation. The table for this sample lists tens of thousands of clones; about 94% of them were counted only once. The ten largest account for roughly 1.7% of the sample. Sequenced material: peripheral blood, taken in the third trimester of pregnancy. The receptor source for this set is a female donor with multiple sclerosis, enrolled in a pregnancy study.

CDR3 sequence reads: CSVESNYGYTF. CDR3 DNA: TGCAGTGTGGAGAGTAACTATGGCTACACCTTC. V is TRBV20-1 and J is TRBJ1-2; D is ambiguous. Trimming left V 7 bases short and J 1 base short, with 7 bases between. Germline V CDR1 and CDR2: DFQATT, SNEGSKA (reference sequence). The CDR3 length is 11 residues.

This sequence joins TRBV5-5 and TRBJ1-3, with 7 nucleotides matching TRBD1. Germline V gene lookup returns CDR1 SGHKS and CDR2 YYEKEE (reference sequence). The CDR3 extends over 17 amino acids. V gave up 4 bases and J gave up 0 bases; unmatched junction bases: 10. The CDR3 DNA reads TGTGCCAGCAGCCCCCTGACAGGGTATTTCTCTGGAAACACCATATATTTT. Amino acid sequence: CASSPLTGYFSGNTIYF.

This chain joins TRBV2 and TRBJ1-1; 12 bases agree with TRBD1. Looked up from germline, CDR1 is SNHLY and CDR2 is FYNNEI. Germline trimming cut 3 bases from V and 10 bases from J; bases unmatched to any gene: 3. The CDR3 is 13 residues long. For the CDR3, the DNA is TGTGCCAGCAGTGAGGGACAGGGGGCCTCAGCTTTCTTT. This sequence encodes CASSEGQGASAFF. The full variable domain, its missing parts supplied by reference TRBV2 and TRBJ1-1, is EPEVTQTPSHQVTQMGQEVILRCVPISNHLYFYWYRQILGQKVEFLVSFYNNEISEKSEIFDDQFSVERPDGSNFTLKIRSTKLEDSAMYFCASSEGQGASAFFGQGTRLTVV.

Here the CDR3 reads CASRTRDTQNQPQHF. In nucleotides, the CDR3 is TGTGCCAGCAGAACCCGGGACACACAAAATCAGCCCCAGCATTTT. The chain has TRBV28 and TRBJ1-5, with D possibly TRBD1 on 6 matching bases. Trimming shortened V by 6 bases and J by 4 bases, and 16 bases separated the two germline ends. The CDR3 spans 15 residues. Germline lookup yields CDR1 MDHEN and CDR2 SYDVKM.

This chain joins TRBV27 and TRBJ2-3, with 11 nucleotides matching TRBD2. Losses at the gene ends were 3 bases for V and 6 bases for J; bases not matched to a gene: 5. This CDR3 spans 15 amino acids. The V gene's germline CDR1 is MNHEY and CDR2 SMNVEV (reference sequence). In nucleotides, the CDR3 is TGTGCCAGCAGTTTTGTAGCGGGGGGGCCCGATACGCAGTATTTT. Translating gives CASSFVAGGPDTQYF.

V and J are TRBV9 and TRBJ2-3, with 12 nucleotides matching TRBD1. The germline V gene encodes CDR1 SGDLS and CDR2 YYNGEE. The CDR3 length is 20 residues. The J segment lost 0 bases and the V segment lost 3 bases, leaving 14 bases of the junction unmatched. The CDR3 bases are TGTGCCAGCAGCGGTACCACTCGGGACAGGGGGCGTCTGAGCACAGATACGCAGTATTTT. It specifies CASSGTTRDRGRLSTDTQYF.

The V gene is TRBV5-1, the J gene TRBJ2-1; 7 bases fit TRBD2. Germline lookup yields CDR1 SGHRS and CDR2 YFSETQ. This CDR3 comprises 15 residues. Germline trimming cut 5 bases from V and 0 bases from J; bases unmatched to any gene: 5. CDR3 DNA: TGCGCCAGCAGGGGGACTACATACTCCTACAATGAGCAGTTCTTC. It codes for CASRGTTYSYNEQFF.

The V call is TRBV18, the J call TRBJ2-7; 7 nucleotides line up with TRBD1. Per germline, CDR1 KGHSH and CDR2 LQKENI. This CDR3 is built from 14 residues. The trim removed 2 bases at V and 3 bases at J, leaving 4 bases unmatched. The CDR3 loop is CASSPRDSHYEQYF. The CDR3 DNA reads TGTGCCAGCTCACCAAGGGACAGCCACTACGAGCAGTACTTC.

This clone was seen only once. DNA for the CDR3: TGTGCCAGCAGTGATTTGGGACTAGCGGGAGTAGAAGATACGCAGTATTTT. Amino acid sequence: CASSDLGLAGVEDTQYF. The chain combines TRBV2 with TRBJ2-3; 14 bases map to TRBD2. The germline CDR1 and CDR2 sequences are SNHLY and FYNNEI. V shed 3 bases and J 5 bases; nucleotides not matched to a gene: 7. The CDR3 extends over 17 amino acids.

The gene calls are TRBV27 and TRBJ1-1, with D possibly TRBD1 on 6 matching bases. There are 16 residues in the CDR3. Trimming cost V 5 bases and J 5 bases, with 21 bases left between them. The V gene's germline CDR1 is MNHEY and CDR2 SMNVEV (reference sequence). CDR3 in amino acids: CASSILITGWGTEAFF. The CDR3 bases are TGTGCCAGCAGTATCCTCATTACAGGGTGGGGGACTGAAGCTTTCTTT.

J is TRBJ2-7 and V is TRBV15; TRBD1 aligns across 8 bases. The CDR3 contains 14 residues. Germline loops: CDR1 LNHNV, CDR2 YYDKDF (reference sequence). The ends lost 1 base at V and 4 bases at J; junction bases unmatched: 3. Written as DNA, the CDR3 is TGTGCCACCAGCAGAGTTCAGGGGGCTTACGAGCAGTACTTC. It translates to CATSRVQGAYEQYF.

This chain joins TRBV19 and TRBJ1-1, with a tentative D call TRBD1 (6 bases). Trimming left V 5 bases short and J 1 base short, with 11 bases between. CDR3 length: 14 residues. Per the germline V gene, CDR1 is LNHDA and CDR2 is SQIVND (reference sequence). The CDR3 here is CASSYRVPNTEAFF. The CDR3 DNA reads TGTGCCAGTAGTTACAGGGTCCCGAACACTGAAGCTTTCTTT.

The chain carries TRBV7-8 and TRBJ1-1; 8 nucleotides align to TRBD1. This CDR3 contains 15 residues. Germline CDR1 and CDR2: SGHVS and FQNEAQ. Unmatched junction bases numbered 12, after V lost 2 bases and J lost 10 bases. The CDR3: CASSLPGTGLGAAFF. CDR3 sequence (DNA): TGTGCCAGCAGCTTACCCGGGACAGGCCTAGGGGCAGCTTTCTTT.

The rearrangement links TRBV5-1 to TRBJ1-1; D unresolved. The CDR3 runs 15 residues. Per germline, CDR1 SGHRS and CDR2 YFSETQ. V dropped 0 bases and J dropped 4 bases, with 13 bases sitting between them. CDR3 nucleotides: TGCGCCAGCAGCTTGGCGGGCGGAGGGTCCACTGAAGCTTTCTTT. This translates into CASSLAGGGSTEAFF. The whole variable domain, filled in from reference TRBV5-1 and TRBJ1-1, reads KAGVTQTPRYLIKTRGQQVTLSCSPISGHRSVSWYQQTPGQGLQFLFEYFSETQRNKGNFPGRFSGRQFSNSRSEMNVSTLELGDSALYLCASSLAGGGSTEAFFGQGTRLTVV.

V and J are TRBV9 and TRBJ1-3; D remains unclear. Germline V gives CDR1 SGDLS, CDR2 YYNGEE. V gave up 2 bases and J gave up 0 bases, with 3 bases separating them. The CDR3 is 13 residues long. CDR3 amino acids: CASSVSSGNTIYF. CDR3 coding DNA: TGTGCCAGCAGCGTCAGCTCTGGAAACACCATATATTTT.

CDR3 sequence (DNA): TGTGCCATCAGTGAGATGGAAGCGTTAATGACCGAGCAGTACTTC. Translation gives CAISEMEALMTEQYF. The V and J genes are TRBV10-3 and TRBJ2-7; D remains ambiguous. The length of the CDR3 is 15 residues. Germline CDR1 and CDR2: ENHRY and SYGVKD. Trimming stripped 2 bases from V and 6 bases from J, with 17 bases between.

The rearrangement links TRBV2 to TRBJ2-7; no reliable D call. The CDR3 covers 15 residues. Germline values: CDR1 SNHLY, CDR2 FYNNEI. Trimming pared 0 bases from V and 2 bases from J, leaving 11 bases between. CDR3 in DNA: TGTGCCAGCAGTGAAGCGCTTCTTAGCCCCTACGAGCAGTACTTC. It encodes CASSEALLSPYEQYF. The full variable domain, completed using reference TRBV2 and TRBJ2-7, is EPEVTQTPSHQVTQMGQEVILRCVPISNHLYFYWYRQILGQKVEFLVSFYNNEISEKSEIFDDQFSVERPDGSNFTLKIRSTKLEDSAMYFCASSEALLSPYEQYFGPGTRLTVT.

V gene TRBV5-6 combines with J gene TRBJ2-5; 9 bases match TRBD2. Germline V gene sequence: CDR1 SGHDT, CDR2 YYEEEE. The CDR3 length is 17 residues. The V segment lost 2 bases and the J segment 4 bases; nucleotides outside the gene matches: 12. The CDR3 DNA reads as TGTGCCAGCAGCTTTCGCCGGGGACTAGCAATCGTAGAGACCCAGTACTTC. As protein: CASSFRRGLAIVETQYF.

The CDR3 DNA sequence: TGTGCCAGCAGTCTGACAGGGTTGACTAATGAAAAACTGTTTTTT. It is translated as CASSLTGLTNEKLFF. The chain recombines TRBV28 with TRBJ1-4; TRBD1 agrees at 7 bases. Trimming at V came to 5 bases and at J to 2 bases, leaving 5 bases not matched to a gene. Germline V gives CDR1 MDHEN, CDR2 SYDVKM. CDR3 size: 15 residues.

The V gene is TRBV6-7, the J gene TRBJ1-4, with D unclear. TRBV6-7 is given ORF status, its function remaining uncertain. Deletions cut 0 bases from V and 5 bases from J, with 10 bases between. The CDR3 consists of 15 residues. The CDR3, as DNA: TGTGCCAGCAGTTACTCGCACGGACTGAATGAAAAACTGTTTTTT. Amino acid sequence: CASSYSHGLNEKLFF.

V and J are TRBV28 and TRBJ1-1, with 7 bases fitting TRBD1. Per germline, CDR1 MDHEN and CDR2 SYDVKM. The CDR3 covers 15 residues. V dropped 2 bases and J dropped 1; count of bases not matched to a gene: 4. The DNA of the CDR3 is TGTGCCAGCAGTTTAGCCGGGACAGAGAACACTGAAGCTTTCTTT. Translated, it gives CASSLAGTENTEAFF.